The following is a T cell receptor (beta chain) sequence with its context. Its matching antigen is unknown. Other DNA variants within this sample encode the same CDR3. These data originate in a study of shared clonotypes between healthy human individuals. Study-level points and caveats: Sequencing depth was a factor that was expected to affect clonotype sharing among donors.

Per the authors' pipeline: Filtering differed for immunoSEQ, which gave only junction sequences without quality scores. Sequenced by immunoSEQ multiplex PCR; TCRdb stores in-frame clones only, minus some. V and J calls plus clone size are reproduced from that table; the DNA served to infer D and trimming. The sample lists some 2,000,000 clones; less than 95% were seen once. Germline CDR1 is SEHNR and CDR2 is FQNEAQ (reference sequence). The CDR3 is 15 residues long. Trimming took off 0 bases at V and 3 bases at J, with 11 bases between the two ends. CD45RO-negative cells were positively selected for CCR7, leaving out terminally differentiated effector memory CD45RA+ cells. Donors comprised healthy HIV-negative adults lacking recent acute infections or vaccinations.

The TCR sequence derives from a man aged 18-30 years in good health. The sample was naive CD8+ T cells sorted from blood. The rearrangement links TRBV7-9 to TRBJ1-1, with TRBD1 as a possible D gene (5 bases). This chain's CDR3 is CASSLAQGRHTEAFF. DNA for the CDR3: TGTGCCAGCAGCTTAGCTCAGGGAAGGCACACTGAAGCTTTCTTT. Drawing the rest from reference TRBV7-9 and TRBJ1-1, the complete variable domain is DTGVSQNPRHKITKRGQNVTFRCDPISEHNRLYWYRQTLGQGPEFLTYFQNEAQLEKSRLLSDRFSAERPKGSFSTLEIQRTEQGDSAMYLCASSLAQGRHTEAFFGQGTRLTVV.